These T cell receptor beta chains were read from a single sample in a study of STAT5B mutations in CD4+ large granular lymphocyte leukemia. The method was immunoSEQ multiplex PCR; TCRdb's version includes in-frame clones alone and lacks a portion of them. The sample lists about 9,600 clones, roughly 80% occurring once. Sequenced material: PBMCs. These receptors were obtained from a man aged 55 to 69 with CD4+ T-cell large granular lymphocyte leukemia. Both conserved end residues are part of each CDR3.

j_gene: TRBJ2-4; len: 14; v_gene: TRBV4-3; CDR3aa: CASSQVWGENIQYF
j_gene: TRBJ1-5; len: 14; v_gene: TRBV18; CDR3aa: CASSPGGPSQPQHF
j_gene: TRBJ2-2; len: 15; v_gene: TRBV9; CDR3aa: CASSVSGGLAGELFF
j_gene: TRBJ2-6; len: 16; v_gene: TRBV30; CDR3aa: CAWSLWGVSGANVLTF
j_gene: TRBJ1-5; len: 14; v_gene: TRBV6-6; CDR3aa: CASTGTGGNQPQHF
j_gene: TRBJ1-1; len: 14; v_gene: TRBV5-6; CDR3aa: CASSQYDRDTEAFF
j_gene: TRBJ1-1; len: 14; v_gene: TRBV7-3; CDR3aa: CASSLDGGGTEAFF
j_gene: TRBJ2-2; len: 13; v_gene: TRBV11-3; CDR3aa: CASSSISTGELFF
j_gene: TRBJ1-5; len: 12; v_gene: TRBV27; CDR3aa: CASSGGGQPQHF
j_gene: TRBJ2-3; len: 15; v_gene: TRBV6-4; CDR3aa: CASSASQGEADTQYF
j_gene: TRBJ2-2; len: 13; v_gene: TRBV19; CDR3aa: CASINPRVGELFF
j_gene: TRBJ2-5; len: 14; v_gene: TRBV6-5; CDR3aa: CASSYLGQQETQYF
j_gene: TRBJ1-2; len: 13; v_gene: TRBV6-1; CDR3aa: CASSFQGALGYTF
j_gene: TRBJ1-1; len: 15; v_gene: TRBV19; CDR3aa: CASSIGRGGRTEAFF
j_gene: TRBJ1-1; len: 14; v_gene: TRBV7-3; CDR3aa: CASSLTSDGTEAFF
j_gene: TRBJ2-7; len: 15; v_gene: TRBV4-3; CDR3aa: CASSQGQDSTYEQYF
j_gene: TRBJ1-2; len: 13; v_gene: TRBV28; CDR3aa: CASSLRGSYGYTF
j_gene: TRBJ2-7; len: 14; v_gene: TRBV6-8; CDR3aa: CASSNPGQGYEQYF
j_gene: TRBJ2-2; len: 14; v_gene: TRBV29-1; CDR3aa: CSVEAATVGGELFF
j_gene: TRBJ2-7; len: 14; v_gene: TRBV11-2; CDR3aa: CASSRQGAQYEQYF
j_gene: TRBJ1-4; len: 18; v_gene: TRBV15; CDR3aa: CATSGRRSGVRRNEKLFF
j_gene: TRBJ2-1; len: 14; v_gene: TRBV7-2; CDR3aa: CASSLRYPSLLWFF
j_gene: TRBJ1-5; len: 15; v_gene: TRBV7-8; CDR3aa: CASSLVDRGNQPQHF
j_gene: TRBJ2-5; len: 14; v_gene: TRBV29-1; CDR3aa: CSVRFGVSVETQYF
j_gene: TRBJ1-5; len: 14; v_gene: TRBV5-1; CDR3aa: CASSLTGNNQPQHF
j_gene: TRBJ2-7; len: 15; v_gene: TRBV28; CDR3aa: CASSLLRGPSYEQYF
j_gene: TRBJ2-2; len: 15; v_gene: TRBV14; CDR3aa: CASSQVAGPTGELFF
j_gene: TRBJ2-7; len: 15; v_gene: TRBV2; CDR3aa: CASSERGGSAYEQYF
j_gene: TRBJ2-7; len: 14; v_gene: TRBV6-1; CDR3aa: CASSEPQRGYEQYF
j_gene: TRBJ2-7; len: 14; v_gene: TRBV27; CDR3aa: CASSLDPGPYEQYF
j_gene: TRBJ1-2; len: 11; v_gene: TRBV20-1; CDR3aa: CSVSENYGYTF
j_gene: TRBJ1-4; len: 15; v_gene: TRBV18; CDR3aa: CASSPRQATNEKLFF
j_gene: TRBJ2-7; len: 15; v_gene: TRBV7-6; CDR3aa: CASSVTGTDYDVQYF
j_gene: TRBJ2-5; len: 14; v_gene: TRBV7-3; CDR3aa: CASSLTGTGETQYF
j_gene: TRBJ2-5; len: 17; v_gene: TRBV19; CDR3aa: CASSMRYRQGGQETQYF
j_gene: TRBJ2-3; len: 14; v_gene: TRBV15; CDR3aa: CATSSDEGRDTQYF
j_gene: TRBJ2-1; len: 17; v_gene: TRBV27; CDR3aa: CASKSRTGKGLGNEQFF
j_gene: TRBJ2-7; len: 14; v_gene: TRBV7-6; CDR3aa: CASSLASGSGEQYF
j_gene: TRBJ2-3; len: 15; v_gene: TRBV14; CDR3aa: CASSQRTGSTDTQYF
j_gene: TRBJ2-7; len: 15; v_gene: TRBV25-1; CDR3aa: CASSVLAEDSYEQYF
j_gene: TRBJ1-1; len: 15; v_gene: TRBV5-6; CDR3aa: CASSLYGQTNTEAFF
j_gene: TRBJ2-3; len: 21; v_gene: TRBV28; CDR3aa: CASSSPGGHLVAPFLTDTQYF
j_gene: TRBJ2-3; len: 15; v_gene: TRBV28; CDR3aa: CASSSMGGYTDTQYF
j_gene: TRBJ2-2; len: 16; v_gene: TRBV4-2; CDR3aa: CASSQDSRGRVGELFF
j_gene: TRBJ1-1; len: 14; v_gene: TRBV11-2; CDR3aa: CASSLETGNTEAFF
j_gene: TRBJ2-2; len: 13; v_gene: TRBV19; CDR3aa: CASSISGTGELFF
j_gene: TRBJ1-1; len: 13; v_gene: TRBV19; CDR3aa: CASSISPSTEAFF
j_gene: TRBJ2-3; len: 13; v_gene: TRBV18; CDR3aa: CASTGRSTDTQYF
j_gene: TRBJ1-1; len: 14; v_gene: TRBV5-1; CDR3aa: CASSLSGEGTEAFF
j_gene: TRBJ2-5; len: 15; v_gene: TRBV5-6; CDR3aa: CASSLDTGIQETQYF
j_gene: TRBJ1-3; len: 14; v_gene: TRBV27; CDR3aa: CASGRLSSGNTIYF
j_gene: TRBJ2-2; len: 12; v_gene: TRBV19; CDR3aa: CAGGGRTGELFF
j_gene: TRBJ2-5; len: 16; v_gene: TRBV5-1; CDR3aa: CASSLALRTRSETQYF
j_gene: TRBJ2-1; len: 15; v_gene: TRBV25-1; CDR3aa: CASSDLSVSYNEQFF
j_gene: TRBJ2-7; len: 14; v_gene: TRBV7-3; CDR3aa: CASSPPGEAYEQYF
j_gene: TRBJ2-3; len: 15; v_gene: TRBV5-1; CDR3aa: CASNGQGSSTDTQYF